This TCR beta chain came from a study of OX40 agonist ivuxolimab in advanced cancers. Study overall: Six ivuxolimab dose levels, 0.01 to 10 mg/kg, were given intravenously every 2 weeks.

This CDR3 contains 14 residues. V gave up 5 bases and J gave up 5 bases, with 15 bases separating them. Germline CDR1 is MNHEY and CDR2 is SMNVEV (reference sequence). Baseline, cycle 4 day 1, and cycle 7 day 1 were the blood sampling points. The protocol was immunoSEQ multiplex PCR, while the TCRdb copy is restricted to in-frame clones and leaves out a portion. The sample lists roughly 70,000 clones; about 85% were seen once. The material sequenced was CD4+ or CD8+ T cells sorted from blood, taken in a trial of the OX40 agonist ivuxolimab. This chain uses TRBV27 with TRBJ1-1, with D possibly being TRBD1 (5 bases). This clonotype was obtained from an adult with an advanced solid tumor such as melanoma, head and neck, liver or kidney cancer. CDR3 residues: CASSPIEGRTEAFF. The CDR3, as DNA: TGTGCCAGCAGTCCCATCGAGGGGAGGACTGAAGCTTTCTTT.